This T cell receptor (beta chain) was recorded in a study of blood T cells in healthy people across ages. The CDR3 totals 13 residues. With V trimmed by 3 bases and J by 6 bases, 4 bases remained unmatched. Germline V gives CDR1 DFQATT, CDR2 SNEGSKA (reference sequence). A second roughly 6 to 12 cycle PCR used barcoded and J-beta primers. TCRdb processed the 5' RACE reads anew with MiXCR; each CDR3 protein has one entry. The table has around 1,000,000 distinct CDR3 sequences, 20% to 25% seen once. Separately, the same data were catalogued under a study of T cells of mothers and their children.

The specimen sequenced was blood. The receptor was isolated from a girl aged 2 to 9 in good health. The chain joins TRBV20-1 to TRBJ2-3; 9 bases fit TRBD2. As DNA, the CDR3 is TGCAGTGCTAGCCTAGCGGGGTACGATACGCAGTATTTT. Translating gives CSASLAGYDTQYF.